This T cell receptor beta chain came from a study of early T cells in non-severe SARS-CoV-2 infection. On the study more broadly: RNA in bulk from unsorted whole blood was sequenced, and chains were unpaired.

The V and J ends lost 4 bases and 1 base respectively, with 7 bases between them. The CDR3 loop spans 13 amino acids. A single record per CDR3 protein comes from TCRdb applying MiXCR to the 5' RACE reads. Here the sample spans tens of thousands of distinct CDR3 sequences, around 8.5% being singletons. To note about this clonotype: Its target is not known. This may stem from a read error, because a much larger clone lies one nucleotide away.

Study-wide points: Reliance on VDJdb matching favored anti-spike CD8 responses; private and CD4 specificities were missed.

This clonotype originated in an adult who was a healthcare worker with PCR-confirmed SARS-CoV-2 infection or an uninfected control (not recorded which). The sample taken for sequencing was whole blood. The genes are TRBV12-3 or TRBV12-4 and TRBJ1-1; D gene unclear. The DNA of the CDR3 is TGTGCCAGCAGTTCCGGACGGAACACTGAAGCTTTCTTT. Protein sequence: CASSSGRNTEAFF.